The 18 T cell receptor beta chains below were found in one sample sequenced in a study of blood T cell repertoires in COVID-19. Sequencing used immunoSEQ multiplex PCR; TCRdb keeps in-frame clones, though not all of them. This table has about 74,000 clones, about 84% appearing once. The sample consisted of peripheral blood. These receptors were taken from a human donor in a cohort sampled during active COVID-19.

This clone was seen a few times. This chain connects TRBV7-9 to TRBJ2-7; TRBD2 matches 8 bases. V shed 1 base and J 6 bases; nucleotides not matched to a gene: 5. Per germline, CDR1 SEHNR and CDR2 FQNEAQ (reference sequence). This CDR3 is built from 14 residues. As DNA, the CDR3 is TGTGCCAGCAGCTTAGGAGGACTAGCTGGCGAGCAGTACTTC. Translation: CASSLGGLAGEQYF. Based on the CDR3 plus reference TRBV7-9 and TRBJ2-7, the full variable domain is DTGVSQNPRHKITKRGQNVTFRCDPISEHNRLYWYRQTLGQGPEFLTYFQNEAQLEKSRLLSDRFSAERPKGSFSTLEIQRTEQGDSAMYLCASSLGGLAGEQYFGPGTRLTVT.

The chain combines TRBV27 with TRBJ1-3; TRBD1 agrees at 10 bases. Per germline, CDR1 MNHEY and CDR2 SMNVEV (reference sequence). The V and J ends lost 6 bases and 7 bases, in that order; junction bases with no gene match: 6. This CDR3 contains 14 residues. The chain's CDR3 is CASRATGGVNTIYF. In nucleotides, the CDR3 is TGTGCCAGCAGGGCGACAGGGGGCGTGAACACCATATATTTT.

This sequence joins TRBV4-1 and TRBJ1-5; D not resolved. The V end was cut by 0 bases, the J end by 6 bases, with 24 bases between. The CDR3 runs 19 residues. Germline lookup yields CDR1 MGHRA and CDR2 YSYEKL. Here the CDR3 reads CASSQDRTLSPTRGQPQHF. The CDR3 DNA reads TGCGCCAGCAGCCAAGATCGAACGTTGAGCCCCACGCGCGGTCAGCCCCAGCATTTT.

Only a few counts were recorded for this clone. The rearrangement joins TRBV28 to TRBJ2-7, with 10 nucleotides matching TRBD2. The ends lost 8 bases at V and 2 bases at J; junction bases unmatched: 12. Per the germline V gene, CDR1 is MDHEN and CDR2 is SYDVKM. The CDR3 is made up of 16 amino acids. The CDR3 region is CASHPGGSGRTYEQYF. CDR3 DNA: TGTGCCAGCCACCCCGGGGGTAGCGGGAGGACCTACGAGCAGTACTTC.

The CDR3 is CASVRGAGETQYF. The CDR3 nucleotides read TGTGCCAGCGTGCGCGGGGCGGGAGAGACCCAGTACTTC. V gene TRBV2 combines with J gene TRBJ2-5; D may be TRBD2 (6 bases). From germline, CDR1 is SNHLY and CDR2 FYNNEI. The CDR3 has 13 amino acids. The V and J ends lost 8 bases and 4 bases respectively, with 14 bases between them.

This chain connects TRBV19 to TRBJ2-7, with TRBD2 matching over 13 bases. Germline CDR1 reads LNHDA; CDR2 reads SQIVND (reference sequence). The CDR3 sequence is 19 residues long. Trimming took 1 base from V and 0 from J; bases not matched to a gene: 9. The CDR3 DNA reads TGTGCCAGTAGTATAGGGACTAGCGGGAGCGTTGGGATCTCCTACGAGCAGTACTTC. Translating gives CASSIGTSGSVGISYEQYF.

This chain connects TRBV13 to TRBJ2-7; maybe TRBD1 (5 bases). V lost 10 bases and J 6 bases, leaving 13 bases between the germline ends. The CDR3 sequence is 11 residues long. Germline V CDR1 and CDR2: PRHDT, FYEKMQ (reference sequence). The CDR3 region is CAITTVVEQYF. In DNA form, the CDR3 reads TGTGCCATAACGACAGTGGTCGAGCAGTACTTC.

The CDR3 region has the DNA TGTGCCAGCAGCCCGGCAGGGTTGAACACTGAAGCTTTCTTT. Protein: CASSPAGLNTEAFF. The V call is TRBV3-1 (or the pseudogene TRBV3-2), the J call TRBJ1-1; a weak D match, TRBD1 (5 bases). The CDR3 has 14 amino acids. Germline values: CDR1 LGHDT, CDR2 YNNKEL (reference sequence). The V and J ends lost 4 bases and 0 bases respectively, with 9 bases between them.

V usage is TRBV7-2 and J usage is TRBJ2-7, with 7 bases that match TRBD2. The CDR3 contains 15 residues. From germline, CDR1 is SGHTA and CDR2 FQGNSA. Trimming removed 4 bases from V and 2 bases from J; junction bases left unmatched: 8. The CDR3 spells CASSSERGGPYEQYF. In nucleotides, the CDR3 is TGTGCCAGCAGCTCCGAGCGGGGCGGGCCCTACGAGCAGTACTTC.

This chain uses TRBV6-2 or TRBV6-3 with TRBJ1-5; TRBD1 agrees at 7 bases. Germline V CDR1 and CDR2: MNHEY, SVGEGT. Trimming cost V 4 bases and J 0 bases; bases outside gene matches: 3. The CDR3 runs to 15 residues. The CDR3 protein is CASSSGGYSNQPQHF. For the CDR3, the DNA is TGTGCCAGCAGTTCAGGGGGGTATAGCAATCAGCCCCAGCATTTT.

This clone occurred a few times. V is TRBV4-1 and J is TRBJ1-5; TRBD1 might be the D (6 bases). V lost 0 bases and J lost 6, with 12 bases in between. CDR3 length equals 15 residues. The V gene's germline CDR1 is MGHRA and CDR2 YSYEKL. Written as DNA, the CDR3 is TGCGCCAGCAGCCAAGATAGGGGGGGAGGTCAGCCCCAGCATTTT. Protein: CASSQDRGGGQPQHF.

This chain uses TRBV7-9 with TRBJ1-1, with TRBD1 identical over 7 bases. This CDR3 region has 11 residues. V shed 4 bases and J 8 bases; nucleotides not matched to a gene: 1. Looked up from germline, CDR1 is SEHNR and CDR2 is FQNEAQ (reference sequence). CDR3 coding DNA: TGTGCCAGCAGCTCACAGGGGGAAGCTTTCTTT. Encoded protein: CASSSQGEAFF.

The chain is built from TRBV7-9 and TRBJ2-1; D perhaps matches TRBD2 (5 bases). Germline V gene sequence: CDR1 SEHNR, CDR2 FQNEAQ (reference sequence). V was trimmed by 5 bases and J by 4 bases, leaving 15 bases between them. The CDR3 totals 15 residues. This chain's CDR3 is CASSAVLTSYNEQFF. Here the CDR3 DNA reads TGTGCCAGCAGCGCGGTGCTCACTAGTTACAATGAGCAGTTCTTC.

The chain joins TRBV7-6 to TRBJ2-6; D gene ambiguous. The V and J ends lost 5 bases and 4 bases respectively, with 6 bases between them. Germline-derived CDR1 and CDR2 are SGHVS and FNYEAQ. The CDR3 is made up of 13 amino acids. Written as DNA, the CDR3 is TGTGCCAGCAGCCCTTTCGGGGCCAACGTCCTGACTTTC. This sequence encodes CASSPFGANVLTF.

V gene TRBV30 combines with J gene TRBJ2-7; possibly TRBD1 for D (5 bases). Trimming stripped 3 bases from V and 4 bases from J, with 13 bases between. In germline, CDR1 is GTSNPN, CDR2 SVGIG (reference sequence). CDR3 size: 13 residues. The CDR3: CAWRAQGYYEQYF. CDR3 sequence (DNA): TGTGCCTGGAGGGCCCAGGGCTATTACGAGCAGTACTTC.

The count of this clone is one. The chain joins TRBV7-8 to TRBJ1-2, with D perhaps TRBD1 (5 bases). Germline loops: CDR1 SGHVS, CDR2 FQNEAQ. CDR3 size: 14 residues. The ends were cut back, 0 bases at V and 5 bases at J, with 10 bases in the middle. CDR3 coding DNA: TGTGCCAGCAGCTTAGCCCCAGGGAATTATGGCTACACCTTC. Its protein is CASSLAPGNYGYTF.

This chain links TRBV5-8 with TRBJ2-1, with 13 bases identical to TRBD2. The germline CDR1 and CDR2 sequences are SGHTS and YDEGEE. The CDR3 has 16 amino acids. V lost 3 bases to trimming and J lost 4 bases; unmatched junction nucleotides: 4. CDR3 sequence: CASSSRTSGGYNEQFF. As DNA, the CDR3 is TGTGCCAGCAGCTCGAGGACTAGCGGGGGTTACAATGAGCAGTTCTTC.

The rearrangement links TRBV11-2 to TRBJ1-2; D is unclear. CDR1 SGHAT and CDR2 FQNNGV come from the germline V gene. The CDR3 length is 15 residues. The germline V and J ends were trimmed by 5 bases and 5 bases, with 18 bases remaining between them. Here the CDR3 DNA reads TGTGCCAGCAGCCAAACGATGAGCGGGGTTTATGGCTACACCTTC. Translating it yields CASSQTMSGVYGYTF.